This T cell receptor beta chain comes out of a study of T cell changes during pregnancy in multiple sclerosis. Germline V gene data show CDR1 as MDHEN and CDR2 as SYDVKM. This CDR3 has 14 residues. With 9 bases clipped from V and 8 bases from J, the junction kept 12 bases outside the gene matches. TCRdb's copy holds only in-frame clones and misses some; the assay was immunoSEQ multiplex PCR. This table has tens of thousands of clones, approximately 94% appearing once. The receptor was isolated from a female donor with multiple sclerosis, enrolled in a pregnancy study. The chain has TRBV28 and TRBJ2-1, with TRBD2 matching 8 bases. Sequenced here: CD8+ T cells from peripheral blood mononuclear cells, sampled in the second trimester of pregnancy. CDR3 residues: CASSSSGGDYEQFF. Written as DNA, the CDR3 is TGTGCCAGTAGTAGTTCGGGGGGGGATTATGAGCAGTTCTTC.